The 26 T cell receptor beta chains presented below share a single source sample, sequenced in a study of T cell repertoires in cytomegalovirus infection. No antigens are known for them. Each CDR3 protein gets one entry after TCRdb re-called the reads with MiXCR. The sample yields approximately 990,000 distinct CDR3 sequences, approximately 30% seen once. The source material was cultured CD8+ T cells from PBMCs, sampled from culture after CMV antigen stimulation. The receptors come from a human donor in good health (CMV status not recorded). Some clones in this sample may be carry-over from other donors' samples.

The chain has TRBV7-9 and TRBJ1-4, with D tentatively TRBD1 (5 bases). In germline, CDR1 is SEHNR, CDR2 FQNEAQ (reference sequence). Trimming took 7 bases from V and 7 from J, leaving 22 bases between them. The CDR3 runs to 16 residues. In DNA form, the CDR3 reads TGTGCCAGCACTTCCCCCCAGGAGGGGCGGCGTGAAAAACTGTTTTTT. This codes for CASTSPQEGRREKLFF.

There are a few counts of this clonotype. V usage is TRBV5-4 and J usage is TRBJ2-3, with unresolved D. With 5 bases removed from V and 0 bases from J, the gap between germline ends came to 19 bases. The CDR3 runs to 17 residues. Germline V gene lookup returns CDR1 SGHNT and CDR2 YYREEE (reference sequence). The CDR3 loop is CASRDGPLSSSTDTQYF. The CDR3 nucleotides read TGTGCCAGCAGGGACGGACCGCTATCTTCTAGCACAGATACGCAGTATTTT. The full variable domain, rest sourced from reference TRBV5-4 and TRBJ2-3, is ETGVTQSPTHLIKTRGQQVTLRCSSQSGHNTVSWYQQALGQGPQFIFQYYREEENGRGNFPPRFSGLQFPNYSSELNVNALELDDSALYLCASRDGPLSSSTDTQYFGPGTRLTVL.

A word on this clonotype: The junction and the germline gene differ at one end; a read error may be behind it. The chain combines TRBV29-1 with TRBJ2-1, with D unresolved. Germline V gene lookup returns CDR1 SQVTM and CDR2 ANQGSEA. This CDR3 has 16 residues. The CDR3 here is CSVEDPGKANYNEQCF. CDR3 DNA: TGCAGCGTTGAAGATCCTGGGAAAGCCAACTACAATGAGCAGTGCTTC.

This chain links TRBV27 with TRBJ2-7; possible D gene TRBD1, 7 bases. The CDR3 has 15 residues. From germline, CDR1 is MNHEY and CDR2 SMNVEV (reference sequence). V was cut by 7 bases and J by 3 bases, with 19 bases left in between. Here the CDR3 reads CASKRGSRGDYEQYF. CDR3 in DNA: TGTGCCAGCAAAAGAGGTAGCAGGGGGGACTACGAGCAGTACTTC.

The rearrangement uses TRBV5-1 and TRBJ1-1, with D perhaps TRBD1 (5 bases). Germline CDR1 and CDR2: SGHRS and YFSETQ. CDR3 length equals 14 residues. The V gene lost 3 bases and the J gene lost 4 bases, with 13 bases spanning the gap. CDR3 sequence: CASSWQGQGTEAFF. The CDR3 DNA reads TGCGCCAGCAGCTGGCAGGGTCAGGGCACTGAAGCTTTCTTT.

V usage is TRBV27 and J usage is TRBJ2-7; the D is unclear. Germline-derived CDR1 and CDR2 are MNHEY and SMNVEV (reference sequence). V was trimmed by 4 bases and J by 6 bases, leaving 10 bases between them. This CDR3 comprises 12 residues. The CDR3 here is CASSSIVGEQYF. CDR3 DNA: TGTGCCAGCAGTTCCATTGTTGGCGAGCAGTACTTC.

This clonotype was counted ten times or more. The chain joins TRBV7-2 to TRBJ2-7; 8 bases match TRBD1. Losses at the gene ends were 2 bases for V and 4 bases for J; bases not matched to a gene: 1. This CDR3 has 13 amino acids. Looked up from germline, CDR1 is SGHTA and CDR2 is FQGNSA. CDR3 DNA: TGTGCCAGCAGCTTAAACAGGGGGTACGAGCAGTACGTC. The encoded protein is CASSLNRGYEQYV.

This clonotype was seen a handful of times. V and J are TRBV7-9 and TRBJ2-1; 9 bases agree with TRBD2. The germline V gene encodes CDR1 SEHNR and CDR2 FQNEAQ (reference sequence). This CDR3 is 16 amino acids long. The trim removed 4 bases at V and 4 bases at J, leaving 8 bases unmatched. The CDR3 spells CASSYPASGVYNEQFF. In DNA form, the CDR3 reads TGTGCCAGCAGCTACCCGGCTAGCGGGGTTTACAATGAGCAGTTCTTC.

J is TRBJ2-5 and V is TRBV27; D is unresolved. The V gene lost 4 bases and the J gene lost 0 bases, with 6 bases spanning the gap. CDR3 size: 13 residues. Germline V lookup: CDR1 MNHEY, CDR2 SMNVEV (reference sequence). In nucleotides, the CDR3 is TGTGCCAGCAGTTCTTACGACCAAGAGACCCAGTACTTC. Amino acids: CASSSYDQETQYF.

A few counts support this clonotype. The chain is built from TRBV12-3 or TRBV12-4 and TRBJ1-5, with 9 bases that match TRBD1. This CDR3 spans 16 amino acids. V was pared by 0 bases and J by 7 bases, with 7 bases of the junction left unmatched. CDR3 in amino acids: CASSLALQGARQPQHF. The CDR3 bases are TGTGCCAGCAGTTTAGCGCTACAGGGGGCACGACAGCCCCAGCATTTT.

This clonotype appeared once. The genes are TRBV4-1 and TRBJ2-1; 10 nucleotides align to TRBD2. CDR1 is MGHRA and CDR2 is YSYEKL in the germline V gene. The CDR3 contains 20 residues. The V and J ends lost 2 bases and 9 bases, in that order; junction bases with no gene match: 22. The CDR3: CASSQKLPKGVAGGAGEQFF. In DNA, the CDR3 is TGCGCCAGCAGCCAAAAGCTCCCCAAAGGAGTAGCGGGGGGAGCGGGTGAGCAGTTCTTC.

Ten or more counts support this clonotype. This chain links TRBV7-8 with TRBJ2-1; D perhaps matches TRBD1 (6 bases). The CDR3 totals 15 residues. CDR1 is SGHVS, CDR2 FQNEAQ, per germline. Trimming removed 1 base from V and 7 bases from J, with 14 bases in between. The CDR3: CASSLGNRARNEQFF. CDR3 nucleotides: TGTGCCAGCAGCTTAGGGAACAGGGCCAGGAATGAGCAGTTCTTC.

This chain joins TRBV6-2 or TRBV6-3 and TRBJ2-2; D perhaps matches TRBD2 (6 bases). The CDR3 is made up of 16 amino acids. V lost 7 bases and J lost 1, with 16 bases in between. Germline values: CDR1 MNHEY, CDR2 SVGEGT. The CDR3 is CASTALGLKNTGELFF. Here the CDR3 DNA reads TGTGCCAGCACTGCGTTAGGACTAAAGAACACCGGGGAGCTGTTTTTT.

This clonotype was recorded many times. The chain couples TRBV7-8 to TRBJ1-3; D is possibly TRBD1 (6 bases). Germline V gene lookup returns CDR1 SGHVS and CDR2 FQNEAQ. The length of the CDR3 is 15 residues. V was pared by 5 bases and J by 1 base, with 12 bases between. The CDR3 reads CASSVGRGSGNTIYF. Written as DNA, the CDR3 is TGTGCCAGCAGCGTCGGGAGGGGGTCTGGAAACACCATATATTTT.

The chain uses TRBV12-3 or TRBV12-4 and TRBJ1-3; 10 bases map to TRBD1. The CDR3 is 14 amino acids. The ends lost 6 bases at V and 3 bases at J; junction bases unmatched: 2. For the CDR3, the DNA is TGTGCCAGCAGGGACAGGGGGTATGGAAACACCATATATTTT. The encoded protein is CASRDRGYGNTIYF.

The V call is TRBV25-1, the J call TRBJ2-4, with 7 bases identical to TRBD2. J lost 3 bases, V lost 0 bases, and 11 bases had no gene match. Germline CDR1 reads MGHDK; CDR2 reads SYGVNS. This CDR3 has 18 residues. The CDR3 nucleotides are TGTGCCAGCAGTGAATATTTTGAAACGGGGGAGGGCAAAAACATTCAGTACTTC. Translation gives CASSEYFETGEGKNIQYF.

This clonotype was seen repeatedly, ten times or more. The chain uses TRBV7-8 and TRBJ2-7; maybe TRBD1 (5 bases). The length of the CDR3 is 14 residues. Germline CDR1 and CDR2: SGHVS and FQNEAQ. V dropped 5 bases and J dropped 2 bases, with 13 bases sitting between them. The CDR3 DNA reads TGTGCCAGCAGCCAAGGGGTTCCGACCTACGAGCAGTACGTC. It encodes CASSQGVPTYEQYV.

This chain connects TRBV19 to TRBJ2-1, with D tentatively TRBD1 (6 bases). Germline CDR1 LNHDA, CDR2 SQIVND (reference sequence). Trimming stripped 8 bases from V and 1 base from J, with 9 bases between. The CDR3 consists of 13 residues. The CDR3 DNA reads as TGTGCCAGTCGTCAGGGGTCCTACAATGAGCAGTTCTTC. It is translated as CASRQGSYNEQFF.

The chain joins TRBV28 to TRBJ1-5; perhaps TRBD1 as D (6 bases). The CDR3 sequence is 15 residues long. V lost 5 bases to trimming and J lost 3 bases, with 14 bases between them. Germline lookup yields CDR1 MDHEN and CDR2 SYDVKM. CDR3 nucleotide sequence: TGTGCCAGCAGTAACCGGGACACATACAATCAGCCCCAGCATTTT. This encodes CASSNRDTYNQPQHF. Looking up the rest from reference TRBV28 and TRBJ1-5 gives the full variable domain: DVKVTQSSRYLVKRTGEKVFLECVQDMDHENMFWYRQDPGLGLRLIYFSYDVKMKEKGDIPEGYSVSREKKERFSLILESASTNQTSMYLCASSNRDTYNQPQHFGDGTRLSIL.

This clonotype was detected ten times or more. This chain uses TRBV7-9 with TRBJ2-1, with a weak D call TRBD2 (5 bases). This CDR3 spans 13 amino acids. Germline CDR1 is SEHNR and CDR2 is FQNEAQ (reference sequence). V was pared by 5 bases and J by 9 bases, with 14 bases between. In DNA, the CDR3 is TGTGCCAGCAGCCCTCCGGGGTTCGGTGAGCAGTTCTTC. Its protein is CASSPPGFGEQFF.

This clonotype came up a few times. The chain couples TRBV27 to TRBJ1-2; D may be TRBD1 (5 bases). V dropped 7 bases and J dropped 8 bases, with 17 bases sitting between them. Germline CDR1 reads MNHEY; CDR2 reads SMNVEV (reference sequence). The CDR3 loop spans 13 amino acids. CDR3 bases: TGTGCCAGCACCCATTCTAGGGGTTGGGGCTACACCTTC. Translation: CASTHSRGWGYTF.

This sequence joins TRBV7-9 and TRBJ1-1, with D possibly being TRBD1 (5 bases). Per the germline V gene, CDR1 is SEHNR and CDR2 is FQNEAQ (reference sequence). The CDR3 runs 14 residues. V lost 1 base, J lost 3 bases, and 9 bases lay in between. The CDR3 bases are TGTGCCAGCAGCTTAGGTCACAGGTACACTGAAGCTTTCTTT. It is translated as CASSLGHRYTEAFF.

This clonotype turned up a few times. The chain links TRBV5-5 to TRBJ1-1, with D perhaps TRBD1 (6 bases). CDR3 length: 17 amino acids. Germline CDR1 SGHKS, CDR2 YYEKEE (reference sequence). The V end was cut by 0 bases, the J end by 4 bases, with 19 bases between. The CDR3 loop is CASSLETGTMVSTEAFF. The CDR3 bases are TGTGCCAGCAGCTTGGAAACCGGGACAATGGTATCCACTGAAGCTTTCTTT.

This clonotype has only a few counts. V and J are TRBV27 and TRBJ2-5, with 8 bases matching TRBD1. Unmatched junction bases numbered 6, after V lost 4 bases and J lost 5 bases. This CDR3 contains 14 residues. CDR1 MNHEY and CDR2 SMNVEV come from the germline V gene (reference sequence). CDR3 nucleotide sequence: TGTGCCAGCAGTTCCCGGACAGGGACGGAGACCCAGTACTTC. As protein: CASSSRTGTETQYF.

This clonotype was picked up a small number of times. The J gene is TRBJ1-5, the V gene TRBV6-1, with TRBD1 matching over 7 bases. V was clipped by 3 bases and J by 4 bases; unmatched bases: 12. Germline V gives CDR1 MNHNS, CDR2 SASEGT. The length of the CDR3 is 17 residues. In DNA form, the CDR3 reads TGTGCCAGCAGTGAGGCTACAGGACAGGTTGCGAATCAGCCCCAGCATTTT. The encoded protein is CASSEATGQVANQPQHF.

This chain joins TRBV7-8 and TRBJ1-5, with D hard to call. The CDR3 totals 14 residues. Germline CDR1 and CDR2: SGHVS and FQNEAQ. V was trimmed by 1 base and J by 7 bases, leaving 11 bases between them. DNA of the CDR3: TGTGCCAGCAGCTTAGACGGTAATTGGCAGCCCCAGCATTTT. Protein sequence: CASSLDGNWQPQHF.